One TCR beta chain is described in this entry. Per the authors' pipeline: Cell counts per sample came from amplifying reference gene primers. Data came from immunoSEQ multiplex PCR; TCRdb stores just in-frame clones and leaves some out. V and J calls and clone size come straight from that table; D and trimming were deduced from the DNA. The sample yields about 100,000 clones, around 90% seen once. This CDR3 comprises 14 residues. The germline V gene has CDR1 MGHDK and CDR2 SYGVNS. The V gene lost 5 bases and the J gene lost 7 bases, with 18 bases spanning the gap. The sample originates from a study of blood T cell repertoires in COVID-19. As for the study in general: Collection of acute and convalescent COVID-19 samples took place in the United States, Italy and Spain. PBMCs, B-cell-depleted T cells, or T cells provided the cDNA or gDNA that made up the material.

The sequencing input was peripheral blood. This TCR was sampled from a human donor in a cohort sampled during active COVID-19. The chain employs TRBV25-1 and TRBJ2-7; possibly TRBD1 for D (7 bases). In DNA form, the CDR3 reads TGTGCCAGCAGTTCAACAGGGGTGCGGGGTGAGCAGTACTTC. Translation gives CASSSTGVRGEQYF.